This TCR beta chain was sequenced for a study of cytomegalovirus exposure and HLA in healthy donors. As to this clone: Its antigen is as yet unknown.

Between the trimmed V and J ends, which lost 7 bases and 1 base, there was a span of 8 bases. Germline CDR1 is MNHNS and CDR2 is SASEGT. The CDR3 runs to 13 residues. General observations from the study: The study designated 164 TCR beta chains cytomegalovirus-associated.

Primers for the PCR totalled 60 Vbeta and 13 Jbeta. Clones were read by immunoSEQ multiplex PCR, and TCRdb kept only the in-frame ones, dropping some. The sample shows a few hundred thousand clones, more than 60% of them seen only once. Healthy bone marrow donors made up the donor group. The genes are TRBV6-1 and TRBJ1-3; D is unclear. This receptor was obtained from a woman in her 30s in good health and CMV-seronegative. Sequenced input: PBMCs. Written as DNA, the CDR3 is TGTGCCAGCACTTTCTTTTCTGGAAACACCATATATTTT. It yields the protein CASTFFSGNTIYF.